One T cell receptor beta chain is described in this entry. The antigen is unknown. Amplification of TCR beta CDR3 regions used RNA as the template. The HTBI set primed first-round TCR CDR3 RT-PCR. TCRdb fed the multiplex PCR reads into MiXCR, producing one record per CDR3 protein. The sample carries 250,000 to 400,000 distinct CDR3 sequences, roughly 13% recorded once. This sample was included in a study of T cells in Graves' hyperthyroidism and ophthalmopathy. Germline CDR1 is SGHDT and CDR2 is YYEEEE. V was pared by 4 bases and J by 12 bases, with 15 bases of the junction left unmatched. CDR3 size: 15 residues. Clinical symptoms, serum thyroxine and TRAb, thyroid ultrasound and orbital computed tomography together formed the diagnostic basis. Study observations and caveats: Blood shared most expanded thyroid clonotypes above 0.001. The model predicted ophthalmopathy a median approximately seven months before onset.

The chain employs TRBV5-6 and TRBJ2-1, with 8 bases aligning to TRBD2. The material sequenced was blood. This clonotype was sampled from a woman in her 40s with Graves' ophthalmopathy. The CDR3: CASSKAGGRRDGQFF. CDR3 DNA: TGTGCCAGCAGCAAGGCGGGCGGGAGGAGGGATGGGCAGTTCTTC.